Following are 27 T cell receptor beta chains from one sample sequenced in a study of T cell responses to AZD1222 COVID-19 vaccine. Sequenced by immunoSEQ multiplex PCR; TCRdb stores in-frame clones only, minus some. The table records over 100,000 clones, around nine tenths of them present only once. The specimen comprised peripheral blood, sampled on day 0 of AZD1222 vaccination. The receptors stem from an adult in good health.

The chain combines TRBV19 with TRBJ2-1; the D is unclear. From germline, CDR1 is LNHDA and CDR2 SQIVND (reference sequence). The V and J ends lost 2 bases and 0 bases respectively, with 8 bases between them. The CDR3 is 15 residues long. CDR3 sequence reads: CASSITSTSYNEQFF. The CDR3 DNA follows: TGTGCCAGTAGTATAACTTCTACCTCCTACAATGAGCAGTTCTTC.

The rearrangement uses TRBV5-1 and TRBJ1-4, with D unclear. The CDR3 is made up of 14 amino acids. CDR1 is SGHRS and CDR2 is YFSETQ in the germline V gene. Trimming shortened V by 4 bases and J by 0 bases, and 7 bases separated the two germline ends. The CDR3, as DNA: TGCGCCAGCAGCCGGGCAGCAACTAATGAAAAACTGTTTTTT. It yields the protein CASSRAATNEKLFF.

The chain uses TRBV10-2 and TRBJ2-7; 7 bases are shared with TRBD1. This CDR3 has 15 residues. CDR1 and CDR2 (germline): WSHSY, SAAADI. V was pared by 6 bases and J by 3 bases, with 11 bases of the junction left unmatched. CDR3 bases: TGCGCCAGCAGGAAGCAACAGGGGATTGGCTACGAGCAGTACTTC. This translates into CASRKQQGIGYEQYF.

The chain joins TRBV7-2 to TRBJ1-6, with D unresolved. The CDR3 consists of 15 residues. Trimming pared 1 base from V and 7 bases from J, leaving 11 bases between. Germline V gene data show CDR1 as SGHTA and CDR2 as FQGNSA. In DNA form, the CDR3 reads TGTGCCAGCAGCTTAGGGCAGGTCACAAATTCACCCCTCCACTTT. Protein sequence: CASSLGQVTNSPLHF.

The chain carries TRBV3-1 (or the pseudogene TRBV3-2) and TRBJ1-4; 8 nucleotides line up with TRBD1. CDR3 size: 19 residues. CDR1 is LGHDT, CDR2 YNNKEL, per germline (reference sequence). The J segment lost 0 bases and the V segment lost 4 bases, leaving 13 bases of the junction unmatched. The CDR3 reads CASSPVPGQDSATNEKLFF. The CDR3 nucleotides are TGTGCCAGCAGCCCGGTCCCGGGACAGGATTCTGCAACTAATGAAAAACTGTTTTTT.

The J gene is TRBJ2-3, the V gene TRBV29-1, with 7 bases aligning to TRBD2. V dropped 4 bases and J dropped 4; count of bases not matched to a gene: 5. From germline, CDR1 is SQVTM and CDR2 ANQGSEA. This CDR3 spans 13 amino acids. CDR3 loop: CSVVLASPDTQYF. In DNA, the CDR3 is TGCAGCGTTGTACTAGCGAGCCCAGATACGCAGTATTTT.

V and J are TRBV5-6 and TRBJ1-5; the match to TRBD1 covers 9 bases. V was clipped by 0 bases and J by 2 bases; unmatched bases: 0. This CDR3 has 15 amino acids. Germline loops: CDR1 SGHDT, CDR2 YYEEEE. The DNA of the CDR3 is TGTGCCAGCAGCTTGGGACAGGGGGGCAATCAGCCCCAGCATTTT. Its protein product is CASSLGQGGNQPQHF.

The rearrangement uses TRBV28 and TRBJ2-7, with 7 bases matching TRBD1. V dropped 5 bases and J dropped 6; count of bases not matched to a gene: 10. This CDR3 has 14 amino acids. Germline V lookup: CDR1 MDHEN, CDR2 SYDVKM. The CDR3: CASSLPLGTAEQYF. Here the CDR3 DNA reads TGTGCCAGCAGTCTCCCACTTGGGACAGCCGAGCAGTACTTC. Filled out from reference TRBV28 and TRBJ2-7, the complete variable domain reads DVKVTQSSRYLVKRTGEKVFLECVQDMDHENMFWYRQDPGLGLRLIYFSYDVKMKEKGDIPEGYSVSREKKERFSLILESASTNQTSMYLCASSLPLGTAEQYFGPGTRLTVT.

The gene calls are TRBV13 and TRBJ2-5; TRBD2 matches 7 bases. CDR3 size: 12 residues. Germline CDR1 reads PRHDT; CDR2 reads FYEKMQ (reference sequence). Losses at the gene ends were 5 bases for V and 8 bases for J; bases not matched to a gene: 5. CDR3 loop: CASSVRGSTQYF. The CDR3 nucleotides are TGTGCCAGCAGCGTGCGGGGGTCCACCCAGTACTTC.

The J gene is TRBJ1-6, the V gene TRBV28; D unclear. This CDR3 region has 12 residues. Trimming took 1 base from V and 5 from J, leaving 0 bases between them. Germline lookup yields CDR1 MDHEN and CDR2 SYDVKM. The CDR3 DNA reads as TGTGCCAGCAGTTTATATAATTCACCCCTCCACTTT. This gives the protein CASSLYNSPLHF.

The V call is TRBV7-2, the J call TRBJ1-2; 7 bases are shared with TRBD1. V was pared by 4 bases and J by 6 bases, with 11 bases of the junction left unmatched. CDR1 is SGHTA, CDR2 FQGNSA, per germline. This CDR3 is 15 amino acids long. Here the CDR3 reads CASSSFDREWDGYTF. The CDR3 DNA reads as TGTGCCAGCAGCTCATTCGACAGGGAGTGGGATGGCTACACCTTC.

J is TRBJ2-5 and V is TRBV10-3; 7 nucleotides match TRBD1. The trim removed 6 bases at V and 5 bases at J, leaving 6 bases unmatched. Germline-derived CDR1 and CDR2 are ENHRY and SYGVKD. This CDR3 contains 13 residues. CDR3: CAISNRGGETQYF. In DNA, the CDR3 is TGTGCCATCAGCAACAGGGGTGGGGAGACCCAGTACTTC.

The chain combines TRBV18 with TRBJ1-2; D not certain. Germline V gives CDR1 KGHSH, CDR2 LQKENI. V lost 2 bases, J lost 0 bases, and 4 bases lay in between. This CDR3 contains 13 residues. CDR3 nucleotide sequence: TGTGCCAGCTCACCAGGATCTAACTATGGCTACACCTTC. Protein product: CASSPGSNYGYTF.

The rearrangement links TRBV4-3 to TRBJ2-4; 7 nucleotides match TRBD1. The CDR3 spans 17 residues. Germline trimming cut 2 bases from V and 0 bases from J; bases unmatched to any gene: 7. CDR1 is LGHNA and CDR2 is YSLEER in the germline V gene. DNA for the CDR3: TGCGCCAGCAGCCAATTAGGACAGGCGTCAGCCAAAAACATTCAGTACTTC. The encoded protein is CASSQLGQASAKNIQYF.

CDR3 protein: CASSYSGLAGGRIYEQYF. Written as DNA, the CDR3 is TGTGCCAGCAGTTACTCGGGACTAGCGGGGGGGCGCATCTACGAGCAGTACTTC. The chain employs TRBV6-2 or TRBV6-3 and TRBJ2-7, with TRBD2 identical over 16 bases. Per the germline V gene, CDR1 is MNHEY and CDR2 is SVGEGT. V gave up 0 bases and J gave up 3 bases; unmatched junction bases: 5. This CDR3 is built from 18 residues.

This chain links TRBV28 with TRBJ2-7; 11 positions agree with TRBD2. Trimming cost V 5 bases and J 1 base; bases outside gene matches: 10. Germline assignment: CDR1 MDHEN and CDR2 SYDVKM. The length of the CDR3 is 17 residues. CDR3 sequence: CASSTTGTSGLSYEQYF. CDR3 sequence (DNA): TGTGCCAGCAGTACAACCGGGACTAGCGGATTATCCTACGAGCAGTACTTC.

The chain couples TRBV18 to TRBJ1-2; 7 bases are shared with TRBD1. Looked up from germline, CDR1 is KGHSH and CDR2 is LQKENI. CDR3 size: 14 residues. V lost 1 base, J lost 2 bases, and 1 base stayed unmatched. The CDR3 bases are TGTGCCAGCTCACCACAGGGGGCCAACTATGGCTACACCTTC. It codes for CASSPQGANYGYTF.

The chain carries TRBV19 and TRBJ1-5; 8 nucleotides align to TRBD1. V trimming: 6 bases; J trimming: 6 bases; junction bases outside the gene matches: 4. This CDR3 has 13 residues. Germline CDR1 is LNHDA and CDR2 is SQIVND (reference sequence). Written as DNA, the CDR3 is TGTGCCAGTAGCCTACAGGGGGGTCAGCCCCAGCATTTT. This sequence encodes CASSLQGGQPQHF. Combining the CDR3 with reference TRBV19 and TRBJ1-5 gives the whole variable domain DGGITQSPKYLFRKEGQNVTLSCEQNLNHDAMYWYRQDPGQGLRLIYYSQIVNDFQKGDIAEGYSVSREKKESFPLTVTSAQKNPTAFYLCASSLQGGQPQHFGDGTRLSIL.

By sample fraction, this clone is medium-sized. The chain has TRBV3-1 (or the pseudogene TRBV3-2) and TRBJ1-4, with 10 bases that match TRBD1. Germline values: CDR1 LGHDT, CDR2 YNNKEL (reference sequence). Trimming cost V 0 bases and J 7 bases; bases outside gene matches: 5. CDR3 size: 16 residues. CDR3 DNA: TGTGCCAGCAGCCAAGACAGGACAGGGGGGAGTGAAAAACTGTTTTTT. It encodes CASSQDRTGGSEKLFF.

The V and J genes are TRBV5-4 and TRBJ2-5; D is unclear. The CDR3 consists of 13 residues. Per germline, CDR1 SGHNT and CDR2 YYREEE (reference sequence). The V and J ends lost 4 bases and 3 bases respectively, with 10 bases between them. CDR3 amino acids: CASSPGLEETQYF. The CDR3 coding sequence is TGTGCCAGCAGCCCCGGGCTAGAAGAGACCCAGTACTTC. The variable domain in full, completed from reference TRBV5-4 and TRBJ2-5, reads ETGVTQSPTHLIKTRGQQVTLRCSSQSGHNTVSWYQQALGQGPQFIFQYYREEENGRGNFPPRFSGLQFPNYSSELNVNALELDDSALYLCASSPGLEETQYFGPGTRLLVL.

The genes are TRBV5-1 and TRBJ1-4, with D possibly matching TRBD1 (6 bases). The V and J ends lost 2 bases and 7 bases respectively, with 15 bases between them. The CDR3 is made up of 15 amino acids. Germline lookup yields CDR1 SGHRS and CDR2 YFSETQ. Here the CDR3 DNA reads TGCGCCAGCAGCTTCGGGGGGCGCGGGGGTGAAAAACTGTTTTTT. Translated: CASSFGGRGGEKLFF.

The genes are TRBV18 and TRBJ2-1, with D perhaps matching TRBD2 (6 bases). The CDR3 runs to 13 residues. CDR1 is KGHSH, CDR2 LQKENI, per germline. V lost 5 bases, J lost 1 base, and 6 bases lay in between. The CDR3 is CASSGTSYNEQFF. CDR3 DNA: TGTGCCAGCTCAGGGACTTCCTACAATGAGCAGTTCTTC.

The CDR3 here is CAIRLQGTNTEAFF. CDR3 sequence (DNA): TGTGCCATCAGGCTACAGGGGACGAACACTGAAGCTTTCTTT. V gene TRBV10-3 combines with J gene TRBJ1-1; TRBD1 matches at 7 bases. J gave up 1 base and V 6 bases, and 5 bases lay outside the gene matches. CDR1 ENHRY and CDR2 SYGVKD come from the germline V gene. The CDR3 extends over 14 amino acids.

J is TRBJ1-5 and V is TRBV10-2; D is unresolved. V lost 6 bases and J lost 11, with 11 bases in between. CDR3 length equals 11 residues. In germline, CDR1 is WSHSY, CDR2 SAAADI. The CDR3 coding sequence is TGCGCCAGCAGGGGTCGGGGTACCCAGCATTTT. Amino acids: CASRGRGTQHF.

CDR3 sequence: CASSFVPNGRGFGYTF. CDR3 nucleotides: TGTGCCAGCAGTTTTGTTCCGAATGGTCGGGGTTTTGGCTACACCTTC. The V gene is TRBV28, the J gene TRBJ1-2; D gene unclear. V lost 3 bases, J lost 7 bases, and 21 bases lay in between. The germline V gene has CDR1 MDHEN and CDR2 SYDVKM. CDR3 size: 16 residues.

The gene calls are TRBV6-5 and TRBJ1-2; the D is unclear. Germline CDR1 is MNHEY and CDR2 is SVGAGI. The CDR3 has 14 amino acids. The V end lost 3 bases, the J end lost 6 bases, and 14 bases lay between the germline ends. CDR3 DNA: TGTGCCAGCAGTTATTCGGAAGGGCCCAATGGCTACACCTTC. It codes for CASSYSEGPNGYTF.

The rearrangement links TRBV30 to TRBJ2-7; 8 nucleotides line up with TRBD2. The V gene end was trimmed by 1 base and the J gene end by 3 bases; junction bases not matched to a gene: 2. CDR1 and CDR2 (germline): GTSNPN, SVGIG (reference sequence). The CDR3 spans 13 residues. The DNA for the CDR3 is TGTGCCTGGAGTGACGGGGGGGTCTACGAGCAGTACTTC. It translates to CAWSDGGVYEQYF.